The clone carrying this T cell receptor beta chain was seen a single time. The antigen is unknown. The entry originates in a study of cytomegalovirus exposure and HLA in healthy donors. Study outcomes and limitations: Reported findings show TCR beta sequences accurately forecast HLA-A and HLA-B alleles in most subjects. Investigators reported 150 to 200 TCR beta chains as tied to cytomegalovirus.

With 60 Vbeta and 13 Jbeta primers, the PCR was carried out. Sequencing was performed with immunoSEQ multiplex PCR; in TCRdb, only in-frame clones are kept and a portion is missing. Here the sample spans over 40,000 clones, roughly nine tenths being singletons. These donors counted as nominally healthy when sampled, but unrecorded immune exposures were likely. CDR3 length: 14 amino acids. V trimming: 3 bases; J trimming: 3 bases; junction bases outside the gene matches: 1. Germline assignment: CDR1 KGHSH and CDR2 LQKENI. The sequencing sample was made of PBMCs. The V call is TRBV18, the J call TRBJ2-7, with TRBD1 matching 11 bases. This clonotype was sampled from a woman between 40 and 55 years old in good health and CMV-seropositive. CDR3 DNA: TGTGCCAGCTCACCGGGGACAGGGGGCTACGAGCAGTACTTC. Translated: CASSPGTGGYEQYF.